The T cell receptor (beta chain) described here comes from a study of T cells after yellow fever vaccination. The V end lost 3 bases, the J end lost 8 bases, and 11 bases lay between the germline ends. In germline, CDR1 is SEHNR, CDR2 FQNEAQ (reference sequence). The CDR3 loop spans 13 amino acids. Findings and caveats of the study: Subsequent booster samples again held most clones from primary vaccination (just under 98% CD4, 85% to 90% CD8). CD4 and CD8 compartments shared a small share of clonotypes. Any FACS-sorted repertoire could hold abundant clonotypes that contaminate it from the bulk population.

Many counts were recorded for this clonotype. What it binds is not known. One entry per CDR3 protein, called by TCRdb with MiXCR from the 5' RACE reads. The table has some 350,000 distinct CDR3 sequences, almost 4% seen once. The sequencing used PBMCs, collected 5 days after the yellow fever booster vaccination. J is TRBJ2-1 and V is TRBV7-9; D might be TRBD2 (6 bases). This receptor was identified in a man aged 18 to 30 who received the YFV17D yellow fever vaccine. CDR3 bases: TGTGCCAGCAGCTTCCGAACGGGGGATGAGCAGTTCTTC. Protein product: CASSFRTGDEQFF. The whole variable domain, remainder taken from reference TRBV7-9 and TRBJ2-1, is DTGVSQNPRHKITKRGQNVTFRCDPISEHNRLYWYRQTLGQGPEFLTYFQNEAQLEKSRLLSDRFSAERPKGSFSTLEIQRTEQGDSAMYLCASSFRTGDEQFFGPGTRLTVL.